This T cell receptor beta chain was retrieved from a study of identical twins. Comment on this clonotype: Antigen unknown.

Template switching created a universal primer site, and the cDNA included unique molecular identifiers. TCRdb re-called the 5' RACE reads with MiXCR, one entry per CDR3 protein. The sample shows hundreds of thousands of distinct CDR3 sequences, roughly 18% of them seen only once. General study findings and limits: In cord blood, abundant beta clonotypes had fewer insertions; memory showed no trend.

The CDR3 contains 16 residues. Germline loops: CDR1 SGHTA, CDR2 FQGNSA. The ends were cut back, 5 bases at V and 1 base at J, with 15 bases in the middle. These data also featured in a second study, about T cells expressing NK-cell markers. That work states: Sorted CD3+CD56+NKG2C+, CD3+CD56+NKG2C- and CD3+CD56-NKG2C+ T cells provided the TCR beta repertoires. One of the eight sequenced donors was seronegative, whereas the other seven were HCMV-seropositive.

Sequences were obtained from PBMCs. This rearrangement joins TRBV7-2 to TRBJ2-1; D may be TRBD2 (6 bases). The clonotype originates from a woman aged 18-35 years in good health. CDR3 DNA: TGTGCCAGCAGCGGCCCGTCTAGCGAGTCCTACAATGAGCAGTTCTTC. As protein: CASSGPSSESYNEQFF.